The present entry profiles one T cell receptor beta chain with its context. These data are taken from a study of blood T cell repertoires in COVID-19. Measured with immunoSEQ multiplex PCR; TCRdb has only the in-frame clones, and not every one. Seen here are about 500,000 clones, roughly 91% observed once, and the top ten hold roughly 8%. The CDR3 has 15 amino acids. Trimming cost V 3 bases and J 1 base; bases outside gene matches: 4. CDR1 MGHRA and CDR2 YSYEKL come from the germline V gene. Source material: peripheral blood. The V gene is TRBV4-1, the J gene TRBJ2-5; 8 nucleotides match TRBD2. The sequence came from a woman between 45 and 60 years old with COVID-19, enrolled during active disease. The CDR3 loop reads CASSQQSGGQETQYF. The CDR3 nucleotides read TGCGCCAGCAGCCAGCAAAGCGGGGGCCAAGAGACCCAGTACTTC.